Presented here are 11 T cell receptor beta chains from one specimen sequenced in a study of blood T cells in healthy people across ages. Alongside a J-beta primer mix, a sample-barcoded 5' primer served in a second PCR lasting about 6 to 12 cycles. TCRdb re-called the 5' RACE reads with MiXCR, one entry per CDR3 protein. The repertoire holds fewer than 1,200,000 distinct CDR3 sequences, under 30% seen once, with approximately 0.71% in the top ten. These sequences were also reported in another study, on T cells of mothers and their children.

The sequenced sample consisted of blood. The receptors here all came from a girl aged 2 to 10 in good health.

This clonotype was recorded a few times. The chain couples TRBV5-6 to TRBJ2-3; D is ambiguous. CDR1 is SGHDT, CDR2 YYEEEE, per germline. The CDR3 loop spans 14 amino acids. Deletions cut 4 bases from V and 4 bases from J, with 13 bases between. Here the CDR3 reads CASSPGPPADTQYF. CDR3 DNA: TGTGCCAGCAGCCCGGGTCCCCCAGCAGATACGCAGTATTTT.

This sequence joins TRBV29-1 and TRBJ2-5; the match to TRBD1 covers 8 bases. This CDR3 has 13 residues. Germline V lookup: CDR1 SQVTM, CDR2 ANQGSEA. V shed 6 bases and J 4 bases; nucleotides not matched to a gene: 7. CDR3 in amino acids: CSVRGRQGETQYF. As DNA, the CDR3 is TGCAGCGTCAGGGGGCGACAGGGAGAGACCCAGTACTTC.

V gene TRBV9 combines with J gene TRBJ1-2; D unresolved. The CDR3 runs 17 residues. The V gene lost 0 bases and the J gene lost 4 bases, with 19 bases spanning the gap. Germline-derived CDR1 and CDR2 are SGDLS and YYNGEE. The CDR3 DNA reads TGTGCCAGCAGCGTAGAGGGTGAAGTTTACGGCGGCTATGGCTACACCTTC. Translation gives CASSVEGEVYGGYGYTF.

The table lists this clonotype with a few counts. The J gene is TRBJ2-1, the V gene TRBV20-1, with unresolved D. Deletions cut 6 bases from V and 8 bases from J, with 11 bases between. CDR1 is DFQATT and CDR2 is SNEGSKA in the germline V gene (reference sequence). This CDR3 comprises 11 residues. The CDR3 region is CSAAMGDEQFF. CDR3 bases: TGCAGTGCCGCAATGGGCGATGAGCAGTTCTTC.

The sample holds many counts of this clonotype. This chain joins TRBV12-3 or TRBV12-4 and TRBJ1-2; D ambiguous. V lost 3 bases and J 5 bases, leaving 7 bases between the germline ends. This CDR3 is built from 12 residues. The CDR3 DNA is TGTGCCAGCAGTTTCCGGGTTTATGGCTACACCTTC. Protein sequence: CASSFRVYGYTF.

The chain carries TRBV5-8 and TRBJ2-3; perhaps TRBD2 as D (6 bases). The CDR3 extends over 19 amino acids. Germline assignment: CDR1 SGHTS and CDR2 YDEGEE. The germline V and J ends were trimmed by 1 base and 4 bases, with 25 bases remaining between them. CDR3 sequence reads: CASSLKPIAGSPLADTQYF. The CDR3 DNA reads TGTGCCAGCAGCTTGAAGCCGATAGCCGGGAGCCCGTTAGCAGATACGCAGTATTTT.

This clonotype appeared a few times. This chain joins TRBV9 and TRBJ1-1; D is unclear. Trimming stripped 0 bases from V and 1 base from J, with 13 bases between. This CDR3 is built from 16 residues. Germline CDR1 is SGDLS and CDR2 is YYNGEE. CDR3 coding DNA: TGTGCCAGCAGCGTAGTCGGATCAATTGGGAACACTGAAGCTTTCTTT. The encoded protein is CASSVVGSIGNTEAFF.

The rearrangement links TRBV12-3 or TRBV12-4 to TRBJ1-1; D gene unclear. V lost 0 bases and J lost 2, with 4 bases in between. The CDR3 runs 13 residues. Written as DNA, the CDR3 is TGTGCCAGCAGTTTAGCGATAAACACTGAAGCTTTCTTT. Protein product: CASSLAINTEAFF.

This clonotype was counted a few times. The rearrangement uses TRBV7-2 and TRBJ2-5; tentatively, D is TRBD2 (6 bases). V lost 1 base and J lost 4, with 19 bases in between. CDR1 and CDR2 (germline): SGHTA, FQGNSA. The length of the CDR3 is 17 residues. CDR3 DNA: TGTGCCAGCAGCTTAGGGACCGGAGGGCCCAACCGAGAGACCCAGTACTTC. This encodes CASSLGTGGPNRETQYF.

This clonotype was counted only a few times. The chain couples TRBV27 to TRBJ2-4, with 8 nucleotides matching TRBD1. CDR1 is MNHEY and CDR2 is SMNVEV in the germline V gene (reference sequence). This CDR3 region has 12 residues. Trimming removed 8 bases from V and 12 bases from J; junction bases left unmatched: 9. As DNA, the CDR3 is TGTGCCAGCGGCGCTCTCAGGGGGCATCAGTACTTC. This gives the protein CASGALRGHQYF.

The rearrangement joins TRBV7-6 to TRBJ2-5; tentative D call: TRBD2 (6 bases). The J call is doubtful: the DNA matches TRBJ2-1 better. Germline V CDR1 and CDR2: SGHVS, FNYEAQ. This CDR3 comprises 13 residues. The DNA of the CDR3 is TGTGCCAGCAGCTTAACTAGCTTCCATGAGCAGTTCTTC. Translating it yields CASSLTSFHEQFF.